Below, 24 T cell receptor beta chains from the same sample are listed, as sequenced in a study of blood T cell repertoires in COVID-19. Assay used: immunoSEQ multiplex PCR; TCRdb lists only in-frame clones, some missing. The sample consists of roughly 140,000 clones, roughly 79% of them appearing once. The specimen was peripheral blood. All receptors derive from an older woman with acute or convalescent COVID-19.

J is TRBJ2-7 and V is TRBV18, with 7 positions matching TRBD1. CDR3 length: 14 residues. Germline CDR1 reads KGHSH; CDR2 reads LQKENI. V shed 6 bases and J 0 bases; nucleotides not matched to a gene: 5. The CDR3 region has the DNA TGTGCCAGCTCTGTCCGGGACAGCTCCTACGAGCAGTACTTC. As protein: CASSVRDSSYEQYF. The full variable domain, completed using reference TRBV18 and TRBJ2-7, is NAGVMQNPRHLVRRRGQEARLRCSPMKGHSHVYWYRQLPEEGLKFMVYLQKENIIDESGMPKERFSAEFPKEGPSILRIQQVVRGDSAAYFCASSVRDSSYEQYFGPGTRLTVT.

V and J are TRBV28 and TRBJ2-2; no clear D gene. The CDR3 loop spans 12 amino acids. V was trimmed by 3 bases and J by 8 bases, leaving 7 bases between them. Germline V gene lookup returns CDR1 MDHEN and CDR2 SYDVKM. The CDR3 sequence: CASSFHFGELFF. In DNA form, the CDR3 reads TGTGCCAGCAGTTTTCACTTTGGGGAGCTGTTTTTT.

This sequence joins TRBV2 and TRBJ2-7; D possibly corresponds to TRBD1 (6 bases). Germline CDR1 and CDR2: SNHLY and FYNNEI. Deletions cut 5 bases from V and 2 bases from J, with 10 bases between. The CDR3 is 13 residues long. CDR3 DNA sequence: TGTGCCAGCAGTCACAGGGTCGCCTACGAGCAGTACTTC. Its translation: CASSHRVAYEQYF.

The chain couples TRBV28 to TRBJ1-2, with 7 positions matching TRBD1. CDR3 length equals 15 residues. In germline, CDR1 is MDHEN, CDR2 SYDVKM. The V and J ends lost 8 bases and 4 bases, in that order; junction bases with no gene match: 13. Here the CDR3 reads CASWGQSTQLYGYTF. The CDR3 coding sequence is TGTGCCAGCTGGGGACAGTCGACTCAACTCTATGGCTACACCTTC.

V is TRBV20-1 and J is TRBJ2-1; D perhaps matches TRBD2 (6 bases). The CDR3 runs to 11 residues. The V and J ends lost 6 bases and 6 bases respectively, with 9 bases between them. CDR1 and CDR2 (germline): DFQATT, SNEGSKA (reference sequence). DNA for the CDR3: TGCAGTGCAAATAGCGGCAATGAGCAGTTCTTC. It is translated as CSANSGNEQFF.

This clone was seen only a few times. As DNA, the CDR3 is TGCGCCAGCAGCTTGGCTTTAGGGGCGACTGAAGCTTTCTTT. This encodes CASSLALGATEAFF. This sequence joins TRBV5-1 and TRBJ1-1; TRBD1 is a possible D gene (5 bases). The CDR3 is made up of 14 amino acids. The V and J ends lost 0 bases and 5 bases respectively, with 11 bases between them. CDR1 is SGHRS, CDR2 YFSETQ, per germline.

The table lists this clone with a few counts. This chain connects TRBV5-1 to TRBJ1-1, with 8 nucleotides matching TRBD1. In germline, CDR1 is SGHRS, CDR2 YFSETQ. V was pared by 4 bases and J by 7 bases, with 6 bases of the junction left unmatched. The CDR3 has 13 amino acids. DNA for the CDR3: TGCGCCAGCAGCATTCGGGACAGGCTTGAAGCTTTCTTT. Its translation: CASSIRDRLEAFF.

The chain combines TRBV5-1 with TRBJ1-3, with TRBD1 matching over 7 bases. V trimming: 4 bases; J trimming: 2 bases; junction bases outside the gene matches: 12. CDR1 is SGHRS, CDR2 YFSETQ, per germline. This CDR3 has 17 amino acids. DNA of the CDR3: TGCGCCAGCAGCCCCGGTTCAGGGGGTTCAACTGGAAACACCATATATTTT. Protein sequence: CASSPGSGGSTGNTIYF.

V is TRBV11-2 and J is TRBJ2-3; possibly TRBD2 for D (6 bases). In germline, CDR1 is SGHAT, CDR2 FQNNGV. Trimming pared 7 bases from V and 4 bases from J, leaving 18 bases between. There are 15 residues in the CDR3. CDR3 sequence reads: CASNGAGLGPDTQYF. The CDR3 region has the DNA TGTGCCAGCAACGGAGCGGGCCTAGGCCCAGATACGCAGTATTTT.

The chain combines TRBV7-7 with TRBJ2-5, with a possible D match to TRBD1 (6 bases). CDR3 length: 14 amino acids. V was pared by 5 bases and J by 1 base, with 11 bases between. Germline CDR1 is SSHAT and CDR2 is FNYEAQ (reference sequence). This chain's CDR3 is CASSPTGSQETQYF. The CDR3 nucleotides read TGTGCCAGCAGCCCTACAGGGTCCCAAGAGACCCAGTACTTC.

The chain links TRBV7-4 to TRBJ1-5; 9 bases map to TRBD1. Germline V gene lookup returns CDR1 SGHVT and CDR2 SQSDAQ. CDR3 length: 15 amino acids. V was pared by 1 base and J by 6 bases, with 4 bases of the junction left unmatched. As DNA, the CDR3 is TGTGCCAGCAGCTTAGGGGGACAGGGTCGTCAGCCCCAGCATTTT. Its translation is CASSLGGQGRQPQHF.

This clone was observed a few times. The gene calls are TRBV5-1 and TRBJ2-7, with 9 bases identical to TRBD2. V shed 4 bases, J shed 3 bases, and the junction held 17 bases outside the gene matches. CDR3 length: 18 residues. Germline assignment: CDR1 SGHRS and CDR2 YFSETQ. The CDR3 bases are TGCGCCAGCAGCCCGAGGGGGCTGGCTAGCGGGATTTACTACGAGCAGTACTTC. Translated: CASSPRGLASGIYYEQYF.

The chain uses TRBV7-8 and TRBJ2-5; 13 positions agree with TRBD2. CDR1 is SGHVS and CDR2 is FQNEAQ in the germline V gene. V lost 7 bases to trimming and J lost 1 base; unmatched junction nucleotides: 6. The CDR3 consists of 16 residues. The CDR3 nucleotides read TGTGCCAGCACCAAACTAGCGGGAGGGCCCCAAGAGACCCAGTACTTC. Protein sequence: CASTKLAGGPQETQYF.

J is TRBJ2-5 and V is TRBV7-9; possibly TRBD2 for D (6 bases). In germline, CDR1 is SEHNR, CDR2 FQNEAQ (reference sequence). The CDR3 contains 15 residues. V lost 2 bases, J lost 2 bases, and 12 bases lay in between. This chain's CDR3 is CASSLRGTEQETQYF. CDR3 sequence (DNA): TGTGCCAGCAGCTTACGCGGGACGGAACAAGAGACCCAGTACTTC.

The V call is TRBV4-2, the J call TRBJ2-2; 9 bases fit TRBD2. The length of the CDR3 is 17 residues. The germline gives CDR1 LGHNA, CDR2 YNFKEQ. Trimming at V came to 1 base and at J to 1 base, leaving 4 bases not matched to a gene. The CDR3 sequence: CASSQGSSGKNTGELFF. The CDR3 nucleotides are TGTGCCAGCAGCCAAGGTTCTAGCGGGAAGAACACCGGGGAGCTGTTTTTT.

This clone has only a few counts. In DNA form, the CDR3 reads TGCGCCAGCAGCTTGGAAGGGGCGAACACTGAAGCTTTCTTT. Its translation is CASSLEGANTEAFF. The rearrangement uses TRBV5-1 and TRBJ1-1; a weak D match, TRBD1 (5 bases). Trimming removed 0 bases at V and 1 base at J, with 7 bases between. Per germline, CDR1 SGHRS and CDR2 YFSETQ. The CDR3 sequence is 14 residues long.

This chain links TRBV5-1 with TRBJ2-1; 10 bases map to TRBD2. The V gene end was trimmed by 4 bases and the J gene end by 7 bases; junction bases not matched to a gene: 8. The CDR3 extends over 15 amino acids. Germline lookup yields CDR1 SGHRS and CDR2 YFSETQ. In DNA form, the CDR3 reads TGCGCCAGCAGCGGTGGACTAGCGGTAACTAATGAGCAGTTCTTC. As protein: CASSGGLAVTNEQFF.

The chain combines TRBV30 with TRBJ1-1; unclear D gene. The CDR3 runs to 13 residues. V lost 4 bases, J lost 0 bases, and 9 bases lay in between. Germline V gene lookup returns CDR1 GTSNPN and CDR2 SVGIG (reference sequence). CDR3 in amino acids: CAWMGSLNTEAFF. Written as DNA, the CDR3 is TGTGCCTGGATGGGCAGCCTGAACACTGAAGCTTTCTTT.

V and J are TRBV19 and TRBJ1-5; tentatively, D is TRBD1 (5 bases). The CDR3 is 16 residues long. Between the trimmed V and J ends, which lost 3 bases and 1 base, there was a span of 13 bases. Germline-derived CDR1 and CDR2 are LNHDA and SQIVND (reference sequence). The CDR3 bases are TGTGCCAGTAGTATTGGGGGGTTGTGGAGCAATCAGCCCCAGCATTTT. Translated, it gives CASSIGGLWSNQPQHF.

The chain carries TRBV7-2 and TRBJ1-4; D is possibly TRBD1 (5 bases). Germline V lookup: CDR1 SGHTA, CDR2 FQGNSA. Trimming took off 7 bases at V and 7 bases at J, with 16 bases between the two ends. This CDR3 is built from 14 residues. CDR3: CASTTKGVGEKLFF. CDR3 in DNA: TGTGCCAGCACCACGAAAGGGGTGGGTGAAAAACTGTTTTTT.

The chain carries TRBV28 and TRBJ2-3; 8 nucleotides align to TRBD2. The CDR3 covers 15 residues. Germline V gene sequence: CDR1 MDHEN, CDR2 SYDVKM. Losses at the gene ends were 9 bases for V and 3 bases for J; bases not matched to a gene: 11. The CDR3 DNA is TGTGCCAGTACTCCGGGAGGGTCGAGGACAGATACGCAGTATTTT. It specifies CASTPGGSRTDTQYF.

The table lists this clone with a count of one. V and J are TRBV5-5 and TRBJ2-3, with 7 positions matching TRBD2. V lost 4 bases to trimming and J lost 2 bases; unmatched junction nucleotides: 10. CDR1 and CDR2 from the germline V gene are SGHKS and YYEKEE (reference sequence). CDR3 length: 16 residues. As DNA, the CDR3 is TGTGCCAGCAGCGGTCTAGCGGTCCCCCCCACAGATACGCAGTATTTT. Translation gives CASSGLAVPPTDTQYF.

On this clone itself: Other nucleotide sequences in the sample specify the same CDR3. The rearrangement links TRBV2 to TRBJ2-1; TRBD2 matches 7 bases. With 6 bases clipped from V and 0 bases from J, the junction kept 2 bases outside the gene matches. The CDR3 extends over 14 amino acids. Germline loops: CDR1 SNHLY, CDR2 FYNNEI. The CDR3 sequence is CASRGGSSYNEQFF. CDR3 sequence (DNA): TGTGCCAGCAGGGGCGGGAGCTCCTACAATGAGCAGTTCTTC.

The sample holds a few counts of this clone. The CDR3 sequence is CASSPQGISYEQYF. The CDR3 coding sequence is TGTGCCAGCAGCCCTCAGGGAATCTCCTACGAGCAGTACTTC. The chain carries TRBV7-9 and TRBJ2-7, with D tentatively TRBD1 (5 bases). CDR1 is SEHNR, CDR2 FQNEAQ, per germline (reference sequence). V shed 5 bases and J shed 0 bases, with 11 bases lying between them. The CDR3 has 14 residues.